These T cell receptor beta chains were read from a single sample in a study of technical replicates of blood from a handful of donors. TCRdb's copy holds only in-frame clones and misses some; the assay was immunoSEQ multiplex PCR. This table has tens of thousands of clones, around nine tenths appearing once. Sequenced: PBMCs. These receptors all come from a human donor in good health. Some clones in this sample may be carry-over from other donors' samples. Both conserved end residues are part of each CDR3. The D gene is left open where the match is weak.

>TRBJ2-6|TRBV27|TRBD1|18
CASSSYRGPYSGANVLTF
>TRBJ2-1|TRBV6-4|.|14
CASSPQPDLNEQFF
>TRBJ2-1|TRBV7-6|.|12
CALQGTYNEQFF
>TRBJ2-2|TRBV5-6|.|11
CASSLSRELFF
>TRBJ2-7|TRBV7-8|.|16
CASGGGPDRAFYEQYF
>TRBJ1-6|TRBV5-4|.|16
CASSSMGGAGDLPLHF
>TRBJ2-5|TRBV19|.|11
CASSIRETQYF
>TRBJ2-3|TRBV7-2|TRBD2|15
CASSPRGLAFDTQYF
>TRBJ1-3|TRBV7-6|.|14
CASSLGGAGNTIYF
>TRBJ1-1|TRBV4-3|TRBD1|17
CASSRDRAGSLNTEAFF
>TRBJ2-4|TRBV27|TRBD1|13
CASSFQGQNIQYF
>TRBJ2-7|TRBV7-9|.|16
CASSSYLRRDRNEQYF
>TRBJ2-3|TRBV10-1|.|15
CASSESGSSTDTQYF
>TRBJ2-1|TRBV11-3|.|12
CASSPGLNEQFF
>TRBJ2-7|TRBV6-5|TRBD1|16
CASSYSGQVWTYEQYF
>TRBJ2-1|TRBV19|.|17
CASSSTPPSSSYNEQFF
>TRBJ1-5|TRBV4-3|.|13
CASSQDRNQPQHF
>TRBJ2-2|TRBV14|TRBD2|17
CASSPPEGWRESGELFF
>TRBJ1-5|TRBV5-5|.|14
CASSTDGVSQPQHF
>TRBJ1-2|TRBV14|.|15
CASSQWSGGPYGYTF
>TRBJ2-5|TRBV7-2|.|16
CASSPESAGWGETQYF
>TRBJ2-7|TRBV7-3|.|14
CASSSGGLHYEQYF
>TRBJ2-7|TRBV9|.|14
CASSVGPTMREQYF
>TRBJ2-7|TRBV2|.|15
CASSVGGLLGHEQYF
>TRBJ2-1|TRBV2|TRBD1|14
CASRGQGPRNEQFF
>TRBJ1-1|TRBV28|.|11
CASSQSRGAFF
>TRBJ2-1|TRBV11-1|TRBD1|15
CASSNRDRAFSEQFF
>TRBJ2-1|TRBV5-4|.|13
CASSIDRTGEQFF
>TRBJ2-5|TRBV6-4|.|13
CATEGGREETQYF
>TRBJ1-6|TRBV27|TRBD1|14
CASNPGTGNSPLHF
>TRBJ1-5|TRBV27|TRBD1|19
CASSSAGTGLLTLGQPQHF
>TRBJ2-7|TRBV7-7|.|13
CASSLGRAYEQYF
>TRBJ2-7|TRBV5-5|.|14
CASSLYAGSYEQYF
>TRBJ2-7|TRBV5-1|TRBD2|17
CASSLSPLAEVFYEQYF
>TRBJ2-7|TRBV10-3|TRBD2|13
CATSGGLAFEQYF
>TRBJ1-5|TRBV5-1|.|15
CASSLEGGGNQPQHF
>TRBJ2-7|TRBV9|TRBD1|14
CASSARDRGYEQYF
>TRBJ2-3|TRBV4-2|TRBD2|16
CASSQRATSGTDTQYF
>TRBJ2-3|TRBV7-2|.|11
CASTQGGTQYF
>TRBJ2-1|TRBV4-1|TRBD2|16
CASSKGLAEYYNEQFF
>TRBJ1-3|TRBV19|.|13
CASSETAGNTIYF
>TRBJ1-3|TRBV6-1|.|14
CASCPGGTGNTIYF
>TRBJ1-5|TRBV27|.|15
CASTPGWGVDQPQHF
>TRBJ2-7|TRBV4-3|.|15
CASSLDRGGSYEQYF
>TRBJ1-2|TRBV7-2|.|14
CASSFSTESGGYTF
>TRBJ1-5|TRBV6-1|.|15
CASSGWTVGNQPQHF
>TRBJ2-1|TRBV6-4|.|15
CASNFRESRNNEQFF
>TRBJ2-5|TRBV5-8|TRBD1|16
CASSFSRQGRQETQYF
>TRBJ2-5|TRBV11-3|TRBD2|15
CASSLASGSGETQYF
>TRBJ1-2|TRBV19|TRBD1|16
CASIGLGQGDLYGYTF
>TRBJ2-3|TRBV27|.|10
CATSTDTQYF
>TRBJ2-1|TRBV7-2|TRBD2|14
CASSSTSGTNEQFF
>TRBJ2-1|TRBV27|.|11
CASSPGNEQFF
>TRBJ2-7|TRBV6-1|TRBD1|14
CASSEIQGVYEQYF
>TRBJ1-3|TRBV2|.|17
CASSEASGGISGNTIYF